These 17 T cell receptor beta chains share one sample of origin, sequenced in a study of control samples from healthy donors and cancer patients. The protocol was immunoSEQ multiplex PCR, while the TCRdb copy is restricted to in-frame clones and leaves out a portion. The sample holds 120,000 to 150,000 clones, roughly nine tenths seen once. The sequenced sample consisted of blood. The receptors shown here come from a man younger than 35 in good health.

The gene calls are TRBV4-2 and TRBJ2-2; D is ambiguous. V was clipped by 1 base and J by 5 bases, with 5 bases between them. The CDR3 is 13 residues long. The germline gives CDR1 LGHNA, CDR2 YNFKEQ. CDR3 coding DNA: TGTGCCAGCAGCCAAGTGGGGACCGGGGAGCTGTTTTTT. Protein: CASSQVGTGELFF.

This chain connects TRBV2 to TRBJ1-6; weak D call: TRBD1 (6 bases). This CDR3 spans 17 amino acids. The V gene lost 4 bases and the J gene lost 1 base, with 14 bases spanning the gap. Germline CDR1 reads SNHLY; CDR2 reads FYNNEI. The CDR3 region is CASSVGGGESYNSPLHF. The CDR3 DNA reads TGTGCCAGCAGTGTAGGGGGAGGGGAATCCTATAATTCACCCCTCCACTTT.

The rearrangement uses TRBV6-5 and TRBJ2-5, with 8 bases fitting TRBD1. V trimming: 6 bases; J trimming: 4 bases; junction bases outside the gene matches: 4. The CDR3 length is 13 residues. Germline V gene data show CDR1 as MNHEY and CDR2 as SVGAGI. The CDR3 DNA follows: TGTGCCAGCAGCCTTGACAGGGGAGAGACCCAGTACTTC. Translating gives CASSLDRGETQYF.

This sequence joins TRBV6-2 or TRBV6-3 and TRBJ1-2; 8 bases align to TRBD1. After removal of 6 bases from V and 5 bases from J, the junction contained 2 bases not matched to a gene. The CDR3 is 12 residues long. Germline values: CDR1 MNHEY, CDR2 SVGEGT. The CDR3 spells CASSDRGYGYTF. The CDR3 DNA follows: TGTGCCAGCAGCGACAGGGGTTATGGCTACACCTTC.

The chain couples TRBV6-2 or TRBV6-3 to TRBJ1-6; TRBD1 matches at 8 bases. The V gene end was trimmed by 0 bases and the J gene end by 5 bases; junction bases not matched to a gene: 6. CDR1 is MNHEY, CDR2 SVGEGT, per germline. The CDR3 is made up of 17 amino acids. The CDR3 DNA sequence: TGTGCCAGCAGTTACTCGAGGGACAGGCCAAATAATTCACCCCTCCACTTT. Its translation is CASSYSRDRPNNSPLHF.

The CDR3 sequence: CASSLAQTREQFF. CDR3 nucleotides: TGTGCCAGCAGCTTAGCGCAGACAAGGGAGCAGTTCTTC. This chain connects TRBV11-1 to TRBJ2-1, with D unclear. The germline CDR1 and CDR2 sequences are SGHAT and FQDESV (reference sequence). Trimming took off 0 bases at V and 10 bases at J, with 10 bases between the two ends. The CDR3 sequence is 13 residues long.

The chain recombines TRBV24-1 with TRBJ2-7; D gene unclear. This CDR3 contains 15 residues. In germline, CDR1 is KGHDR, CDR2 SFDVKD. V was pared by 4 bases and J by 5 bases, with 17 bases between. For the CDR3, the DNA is TGTGCCACCAGTGAGTCCGACGGGTCGGTGGACGAGCAGTACTTC. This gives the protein CATSESDGSVDEQYF.

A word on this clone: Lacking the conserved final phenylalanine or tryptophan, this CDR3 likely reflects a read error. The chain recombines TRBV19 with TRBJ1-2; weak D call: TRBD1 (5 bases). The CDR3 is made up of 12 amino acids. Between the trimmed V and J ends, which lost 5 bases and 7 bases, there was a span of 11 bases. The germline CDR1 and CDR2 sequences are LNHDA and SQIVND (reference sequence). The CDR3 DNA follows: TGTGCCAGTAGTTCGGGGGGAGTTGGCTACACCCTC. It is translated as CASSSGGVGYTL.

The CDR3 nucleotides are TGTGCCAGCAGCCAAGATGCGGGGGACTCTAACTATGGCTACACCTTC. This translates into CASSQDAGDSNYGYTF. The rearrangement uses TRBV3-1 (or the pseudogene TRBV3-2) and TRBJ1-2, with a possible D match to TRBD1 (5 bases). CDR1 and CDR2 from the germline V gene are LGHDT and YNNKEL (reference sequence). V was shortened by 0 bases and J by 0 bases, with 11 bases between the two germline ends. The CDR3 is 16 residues long.

For the CDR3, the DNA is TGTGCCAGCAGCGCCTGGACAGGTCGCACAGATACGCAGTATTTT. It encodes CASSAWTGRTDTQYF. This rearrangement joins TRBV9 to TRBJ2-3; TRBD1 matches 7 bases. The CDR3 length is 15 residues. V shed 3 bases, J shed 1 base, and the junction held 5 bases outside the gene matches. Germline V gene data show CDR1 as SGDLS and CDR2 as YYNGEE.

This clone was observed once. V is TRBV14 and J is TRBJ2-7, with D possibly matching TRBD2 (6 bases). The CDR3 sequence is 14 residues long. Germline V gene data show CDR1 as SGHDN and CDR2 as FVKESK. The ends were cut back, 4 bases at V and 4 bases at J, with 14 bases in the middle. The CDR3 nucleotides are TGTGCCAGCAGCCGCGGGGTACCACCTTACGAGCAGTACTTC. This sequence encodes CASSRGVPPYEQYF.

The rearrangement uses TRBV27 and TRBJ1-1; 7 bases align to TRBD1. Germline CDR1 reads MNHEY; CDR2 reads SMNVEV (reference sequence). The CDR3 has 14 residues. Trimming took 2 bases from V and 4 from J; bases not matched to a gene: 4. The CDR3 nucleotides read TGTGCCAGCAGTTTAAGGGGGCAGGGCACTGAAGCTTTCTTT. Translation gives CASSLRGQGTEAFF.

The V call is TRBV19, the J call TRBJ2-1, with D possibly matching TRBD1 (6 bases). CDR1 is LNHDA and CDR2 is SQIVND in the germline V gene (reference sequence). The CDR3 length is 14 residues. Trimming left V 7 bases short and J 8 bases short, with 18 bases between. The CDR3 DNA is TGTGCCAGTAATGACGGACAGTTTGTCGATGAGCAGTTCTTC. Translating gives CASNDGQFVDEQFF.

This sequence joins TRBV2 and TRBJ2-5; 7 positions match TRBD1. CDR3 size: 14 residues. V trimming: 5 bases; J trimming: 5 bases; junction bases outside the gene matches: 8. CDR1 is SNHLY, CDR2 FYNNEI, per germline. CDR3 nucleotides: TGTGCCAGCAGTAACAAACAGGGGTTTGAGACCCAGTACTTC. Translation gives CASSNKQGFETQYF.

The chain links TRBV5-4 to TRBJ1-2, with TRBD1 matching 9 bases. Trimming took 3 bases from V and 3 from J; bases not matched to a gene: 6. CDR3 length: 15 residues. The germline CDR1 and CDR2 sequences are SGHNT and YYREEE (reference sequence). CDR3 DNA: TGTGCCAGCAGCTGGAAACAGGGGGCCTACTATGGCTACACCTTC. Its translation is CASSWKQGAYYGYTF.

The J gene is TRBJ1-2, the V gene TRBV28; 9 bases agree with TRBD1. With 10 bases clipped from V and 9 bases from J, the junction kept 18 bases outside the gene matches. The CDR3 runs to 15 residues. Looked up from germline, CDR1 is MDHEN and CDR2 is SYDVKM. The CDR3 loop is CATHRTVTGGRSYTF. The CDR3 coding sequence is TGTGCCACCCACCGGACCGTAACAGGGGGCCGAAGCTACACCTTC.

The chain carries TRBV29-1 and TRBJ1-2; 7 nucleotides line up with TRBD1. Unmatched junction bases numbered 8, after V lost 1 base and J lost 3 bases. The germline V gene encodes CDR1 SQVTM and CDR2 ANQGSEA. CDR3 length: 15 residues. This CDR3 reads CSVEVWWGTDYGYTF. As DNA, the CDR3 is TGCAGCGTTGAAGTGTGGTGGGGGACAGACTATGGCTACACCTTC.